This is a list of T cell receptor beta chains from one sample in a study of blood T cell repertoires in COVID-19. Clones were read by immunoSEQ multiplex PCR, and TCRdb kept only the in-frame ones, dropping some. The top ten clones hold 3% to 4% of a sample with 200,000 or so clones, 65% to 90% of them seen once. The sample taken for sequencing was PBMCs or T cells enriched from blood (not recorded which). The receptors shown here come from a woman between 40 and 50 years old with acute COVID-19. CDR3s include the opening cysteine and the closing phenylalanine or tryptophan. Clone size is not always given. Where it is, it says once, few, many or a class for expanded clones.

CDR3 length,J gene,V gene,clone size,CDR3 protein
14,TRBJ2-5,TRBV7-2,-,CASRQTTLQETQYF
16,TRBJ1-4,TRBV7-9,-,CASSKLLDMQREKLFF
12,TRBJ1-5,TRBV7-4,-,CASSLGSQPQHF
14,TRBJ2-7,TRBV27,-,CASTPSGWNYEQYF
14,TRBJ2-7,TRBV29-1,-,CSVVSGSSLYEQYF
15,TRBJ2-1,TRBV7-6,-,CASSLPAGSDGEQFF
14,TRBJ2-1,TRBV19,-,CASSIVGGDNEQFF
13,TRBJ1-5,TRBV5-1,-,CASRETSNQPQHF
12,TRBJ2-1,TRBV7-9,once,CASSLGMNEQFF
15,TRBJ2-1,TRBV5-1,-,CASSSTSGPYNEQFF
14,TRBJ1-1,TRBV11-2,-,CASSPGQKNTEAFF
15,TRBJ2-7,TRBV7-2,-,CASSLTPGRANEQYF
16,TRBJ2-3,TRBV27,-,CASSGRLAGFTDTQYF
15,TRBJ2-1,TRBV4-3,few,CASSQELTVYNEQFF
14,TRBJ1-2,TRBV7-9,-,CASSGGRQDYGYTF
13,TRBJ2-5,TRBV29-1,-,CSVPDLQYGTQYF
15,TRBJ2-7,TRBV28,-,CASSGPSGGTYEQYF
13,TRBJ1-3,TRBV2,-,CASSEGPFNTIYF
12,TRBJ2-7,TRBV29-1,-,CSVRRSAYEQYF
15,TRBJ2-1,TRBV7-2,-,CASSPRQEIYNEQFF
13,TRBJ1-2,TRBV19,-,CASSSHESYGYTF
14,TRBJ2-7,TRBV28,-,CASSLWEGKGEQYF
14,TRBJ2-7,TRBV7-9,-,CASSVGGSAYEQYF
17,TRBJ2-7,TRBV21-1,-,CASSNHHRDRSSYEQYF
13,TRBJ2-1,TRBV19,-,CASSRGWGNEQFF
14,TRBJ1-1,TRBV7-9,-,CASSLASLNTEAFF
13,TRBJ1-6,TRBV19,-,CASNIQSNSPLHF
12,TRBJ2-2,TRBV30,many,CAWRRSTGELFF
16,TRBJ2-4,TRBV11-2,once,CASSLGGAGVPNIQYF
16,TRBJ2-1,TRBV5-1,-,CASGEFGTSGYNEQFF
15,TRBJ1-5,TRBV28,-,CASSLYSWGNQPQHF
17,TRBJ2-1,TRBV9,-,CASSPSGSSGIYNEQFF
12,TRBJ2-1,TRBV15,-,CATSLLRNEQFF
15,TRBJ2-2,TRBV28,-,CASRARAGGNGELFF
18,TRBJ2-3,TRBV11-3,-,CASSLGLAGADSTDTQYF
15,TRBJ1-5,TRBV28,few,CASSFTGMSNQPQHF
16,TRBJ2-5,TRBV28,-,CASSLSIGTGGETQYF
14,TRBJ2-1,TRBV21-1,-,CASSTTSGSNEQFF
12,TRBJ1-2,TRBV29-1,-,CSVEVNSYGYTF
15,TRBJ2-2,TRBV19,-,CASSIVGTGLGELFF
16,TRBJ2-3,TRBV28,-,CASSLGLAGVPRAQYF
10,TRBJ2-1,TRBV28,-,CASSGQEQFF
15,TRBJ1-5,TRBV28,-,CASSPPTGSGQPQHF
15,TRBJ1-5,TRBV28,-,CASSLLSDINQPQHF
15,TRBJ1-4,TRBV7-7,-,CASSLSSGANEKLFF
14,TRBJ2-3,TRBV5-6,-,CASSIGRALDTQYF
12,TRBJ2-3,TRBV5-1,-,CASSAQGYTQYF
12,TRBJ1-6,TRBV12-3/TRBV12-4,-,CASSLTVGPLHF
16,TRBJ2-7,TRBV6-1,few,CASSAPGLAGFYEQYF